The rows below give T cell receptor beta chains drawn from one sample of a study of identifying expanded T cells in peripheral blood. Only in-frame clones appear in the TCRdb table, and some are missing; sequencing was by immunoSEQ multiplex PCR. Found here are tens of thousands of clones, 88% of them singletons; the top ten hold around 19%. What was sequenced was blood. The receptors shown here come from a person between 18 and 69 years old in good health. CDR3s include the opening cysteine and the closing phenylalanine or tryptophan. Each record gives: clone size, J gene, D gene, V gene, CDR3 DNA, CDR3 protein. The D gene is left open where the match is weak. The size of a clone is reported for some rows only, either as once, few or many, or as a class for expanded clones.

size: NA
J: TRBJ1-2
D: NA
V: TRBV7-9
DNA: TGTGCCAGCAGCCGGGAGGGTGGCTACACCTTC
CDR3: CASSREGGYTF

size: NA
J: TRBJ2-5
D: TRBD2
V: TRBV4-2
DNA: TGTGCCAGCAGCCAAGAAAGGCTAGCGGGGCGGGAGACCCAGTACTTC
CDR3: CASSQERLAGRETQYF

size: NA
J: TRBJ2-7
D: NA
V: TRBV5-4
DNA: TGTGCCAGCAGCTTTTTGTACAGCTACGAGCAGTACTTC
CDR3: CASSFLYSYEQYF

size: once
J: TRBJ1-2
D: NA
V: TRBV9
DNA: TGTGCCAGCAGCGTAGCGGAGGCTAACTATGGCTACACCTTC
CDR3: CASSVAEANYGYTF

size: NA
J: TRBJ2-1
D: NA
V: TRBV18
DNA: TGTGCCAGCTCCCGCGTTACGTCCTACAATGAGCAGTTCTTC
CDR3: CASSRVTSYNEQFF

size: once
J: TRBJ1-4
D: NA
V: TRBV11-2
DNA: TGTGCCAGCAGCCCTCGGGCTAATGAAAAACTGTTTTTT
CDR3: CASSPRANEKLFF

size: NA
J: TRBJ2-1
D: TRBD2
V: TRBV10-1
DNA: TGCGCCAGCTCAGTCGGGGGGGCTCGTAACAATGAGCAGTTCTTC
CDR3: CASSVGGARNNEQFF

size: NA
J: TRBJ1-6
D: TRBD1
V: TRBV19
DNA: TGTGCCAGTCGAGCAGGGGGTAATTCACCCCTCCACTTT
CDR3: CASRAGGNSPLHF

size: NA
J: TRBJ2-7
D: NA
V: TRBV5-6
DNA: TGTGCCAGCAGCTTGGTGCTCTCCTACGAGCAGTACTTC
CDR3: CASSLVLSYEQYF

size: NA
J: TRBJ1-6
D: TRBD1
V: TRBV9
DNA: TGTGCCAGCAGCGTAGGGACAGGGGAGTATAATTCACCCCTCCACTTT
CDR3: CASSVGTGEYNSPLHF

size: NA
J: TRBJ2-7
D: NA
V: TRBV28
DNA: TGTGCCAGCAGTTCGTCGCGCTGGGGCTCCTACGAGCAGTACTTC
CDR3: CASSSSRWGSYEQYF

size: NA
J: TRBJ1-5
D: NA
V: TRBV28
DNA: TGTGCCAGCAGTCTCGGGGACTCCCAGCATTTT
CDR3: CASSLGDSQHF

size: NA
J: TRBJ1-2
D: NA
V: TRBV5-4
DNA: TGTGCCAGCAGCTTTAAATACCGGACCGGAGAGACGAACTATGGCTACACCTTC
CDR3: CASSFKYRTGETNYGYTF

size: once
J: TRBJ2-2
D: NA
V: TRBV7-9
DNA: TGTGCCAGCAGCCCGAGGCACGGGGAGCTGTTTTTT
CDR3: CASSPRHGELFF

size: NA
J: TRBJ1-5
D: NA
V: TRBV19
DNA: TGTGCCAGTAGCTTCAAGGGCGGCAATCAGCCCCAGCATTTT
CDR3: CASSFKGGNQPQHF

size: NA
J: TRBJ1-2
D: NA
V: TRBV28
DNA: TGTGCCAGCAGACTACCGGGACATAACTATGGCTACACCTTC
CDR3: CASRLPGHNYGYTF

size: NA
J: TRBJ2-1
D: TRBD1
V: TRBV6-6
DNA: TGTGCCAGCAGTTATAATCCCGGGACAGCTTACAATGAGCAGTTCTTC
CDR3: CASSYNPGTAYNEQFF

size: NA
J: TRBJ2-3
D: NA
V: TRBV5-1
DNA: TGCGCCAGCAGCTTGGATGGATATCCCACAGATACGCAGTATTTT
CDR3: CASSLDGYPTDTQYF

size: NA
J: TRBJ1-2
D: NA
V: TRBV5-6
DNA: TGTGCCAGCAGCCCGCTGGACAGCCGTTATGGCTACACCTTC
CDR3: CASSPLDSRYGYTF

size: NA
J: TRBJ1-1
D: NA
V: TRBV19
DNA: TGTGCCAGTAGTTCTCGCGACAGAGGGACTGAAGCTTTCTTT
CDR3: CASSSRDRGTEAFF

size: NA
J: TRBJ2-7
D: NA
V: TRBV6-6
DNA: TGTGCCAGCAGTTACTTCTCCGCCCACGAGCAGTACTTC
CDR3: CASSYFSAHEQYF

size: NA
J: TRBJ1-5
D: NA
V: TRBV5-6
DNA: TGTGCCAGCAGCCCGCGGGGGAGTATTCAGCCCCAGCATTTT
CDR3: CASSPRGSIQPQHF

size: few
J: TRBJ2-3
D: TRBD2
V: TRBV4-2
DNA: TGTGCCAGCAGCCAAGAGGGGGGTAGCGGGGGAGATACGCAGTATTTT
CDR3: CASSQEGGSGGDTQYF

size: few
J: TRBJ1-2
D: TRBD1
V: TRBV5-6
DNA: TGTGCCAGCAGCGGGGTGAGGTCTGGGACAGACAATAACTATGGCTACACCTTC
CDR3: CASSGVRSGTDNNYGYTF

size: NA
J: TRBJ2-7
D: TRBD2
V: TRBV4-3
DNA: TGCGCCAGCAGCCACGACCTAGCGGGGGGCTCCTACGAGCAGTACTTC
CDR3: CASSHDLAGGSYEQYF

size: NA
J: TRBJ1-5
D: NA
V: TRBV7-9
DNA: TGTGCCAGCAGCTTAAACGGGGCCAATCAGCCCCAGCATTTT
CDR3: CASSLNGANQPQHF

size: NA
J: TRBJ2-7
D: NA
V: TRBV18
DNA: TGTGCCAGCTCCCAAAGCACAGGGCTGTCCTACGAGCAGTACTTC
CDR3: CASSQSTGLSYEQYF

size: NA
J: TRBJ1-6
D: NA
V: TRBV2
DNA: TGTGCCAGCAGTCCGGGACGGATCAATTCACCCCTCCACTTT
CDR3: CASSPGRINSPLHF

size: once
J: TRBJ1-4
D: NA
V: TRBV13
DNA: TGTGCCAGCAGCTTAGGCCGGGGGGAGAAACTGTTTTTT
CDR3: CASSLGRGEKLFF

size: NA
J: TRBJ2-7
D: TRBD2
V: TRBV9
DNA: TGTGCCAGCAGCTCTGCGGGGGGGACTTTCTACGAGCAGTACTTC
CDR3: CASSSAGGTFYEQYF

size: NA
J: TRBJ2-7
D: NA
V: TRBV4-3
DNA: TGCGCCAGCAGCCAAGTGGGGAAGGGGTACGAGCAGTACTTC
CDR3: CASSQVGKGYEQYF

size: NA
J: TRBJ1-3
D: NA
V: TRBV4-1
DNA: TGCGCCAGCAGCCAAGATAGGGGGATTGGAAACACCATATATTTT
CDR3: CASSQDRGIGNTIYF

size: NA
J: TRBJ2-1
D: TRBD2
V: TRBV5-1
DNA: TGCGCCAGCAGCTTGGTAGCGGGGGTGTACAATGAGCAGTTCTTC
CDR3: CASSLVAGVYNEQFF

size: NA
J: TRBJ1-2
D: TRBD1
V: TRBV6-5
DNA: TGTGCCAGCAGTTACGTGCCGGGACAGGGGAGTGGCTACACCTTC
CDR3: CASSYVPGQGSGYTF

size: NA
J: TRBJ2-3
D: NA
V: TRBV5-4
DNA: TGTGCCAGCAGCCGGCCGGGGGCCACCACAGATACGCAGTATTTT
CDR3: CASSRPGATTDTQYF

size: NA
J: TRBJ1-5
D: NA
V: TRBV13
DNA: TGTGCCAGCAGCTACGGACAGAGCAATCAGCCCCAGCATTTT
CDR3: CASSYGQSNQPQHF

size: NA
J: TRBJ2-3
D: NA
V: TRBV6-1
DNA: TGTGCCAGCAGTGACCAGCCGAGGGATACGCAGTATTTT
CDR3: CASSDQPRDTQYF

size: NA
J: TRBJ2-2
D: NA
V: TRBV5-1
DNA: TGCGCCAGCAGATCGGGCAGCCCGAACACCGGGGAGCTGTTTTTT
CDR3: CASRSGSPNTGELFF

size: few
J: TRBJ2-7
D: NA
V: TRBV29-1
DNA: TGCAGCGTTGCAGGAGGGGACGAGCAGTACTTC
CDR3: CSVAGGDEQYF

size: NA
J: TRBJ2-7
D: TRBD1
V: TRBV15
DNA: TGTGCCACCAGCACCGACAGGGGGCGGGGGTACGAGCAGTACTTC
CDR3: CATSTDRGRGYEQYF

size: NA
J: TRBJ1-5
D: NA
V: TRBV6-5
DNA: TGTGCCAGCAGCACCGCTCGGCCCCAGCATTTT
CDR3: CASSTARPQHF

size: NA
J: TRBJ2-7
D: NA
V: TRBV11-2
DNA: TGTGCCAGCAGCTCCCTAGAGAGGGCCAACTACGAGCAGTACTTC
CDR3: CASSSLERANYEQYF